This T cell receptor (beta chain) was sequenced during a study of CD4 T cell repertoires in COVID-19. Study details: Other coronavirus spike proteins restimulated relabeled CFSE-low cells expanded with IL-2 for 10 to 11 days. Overall study results and limits: Suggested intraclonal diversification: top SARS-CoV-2-reactive clonotypes appeared in two or three memory subsets. In SARS-CoV and/or HKU1 spike cultures, between about 6.5 and 27% of SARS-CoV-2 clonotypes reappeared.

V lost 2 bases and J 2 bases, leaving 5 bases between the germline ends. The germline V gene has CDR1 GTSNPN and CDR2 SVGIG (reference sequence). The CDR3 sequence is 12 residues long. Generated by immunoSEQ multiplex PCR, the TCRdb table keeps only in-frame clones and is missing some. The sample records about 24,000 clones, approximately 93% being singletons. These memory T cells were uncultured and sequenced directly after ex vivo isolation. A word on this clone: The antigen remains unidentified.

This clonotype originated in a human donor who had COVID-19. The specimen was circulating follicular helper CD4+ T cells (cTfh) from blood, collected before the COVID-19 pandemic. The rearrangement links TRBV30 to TRBJ2-3; no clear D. The CDR3 coding sequence is TGTGCCTGGAGTTTATTCACAGATACGCAGTATTTT. Translation gives CAWSLFTDTQYF.